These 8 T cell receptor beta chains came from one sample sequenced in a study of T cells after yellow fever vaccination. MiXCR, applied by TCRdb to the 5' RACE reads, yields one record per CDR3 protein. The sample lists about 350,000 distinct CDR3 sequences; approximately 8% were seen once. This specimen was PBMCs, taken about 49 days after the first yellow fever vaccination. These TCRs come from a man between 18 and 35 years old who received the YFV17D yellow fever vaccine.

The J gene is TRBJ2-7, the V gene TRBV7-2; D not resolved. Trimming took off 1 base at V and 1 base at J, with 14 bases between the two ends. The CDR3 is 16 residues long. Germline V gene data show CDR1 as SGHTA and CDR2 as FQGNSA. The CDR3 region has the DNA TGTGCCAGCAGCTTAGGGTCGGAGAAGAGGTCCTACGAGCAGTACTTC. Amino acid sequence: CASSLGSEKRSYEQYF.

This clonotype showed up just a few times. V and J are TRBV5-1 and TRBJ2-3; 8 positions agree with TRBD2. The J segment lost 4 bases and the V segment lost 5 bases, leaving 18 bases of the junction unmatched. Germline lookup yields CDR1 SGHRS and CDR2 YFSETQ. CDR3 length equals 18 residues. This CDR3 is CASRNPTAGGAGSDTQYF. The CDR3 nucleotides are TGCGCCAGCAGGAATCCGACTGCCGGGGGGGCTGGGTCAGATACGCAGTATTTT.

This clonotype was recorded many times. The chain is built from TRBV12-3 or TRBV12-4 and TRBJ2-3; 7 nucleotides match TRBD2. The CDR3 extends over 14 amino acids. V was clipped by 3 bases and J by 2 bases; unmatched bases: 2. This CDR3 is CASSFAGVTDTQYF. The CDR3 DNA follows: TGTGCCAGCAGTTTCGCGGGGGTCACAGATACGCAGTATTTT.

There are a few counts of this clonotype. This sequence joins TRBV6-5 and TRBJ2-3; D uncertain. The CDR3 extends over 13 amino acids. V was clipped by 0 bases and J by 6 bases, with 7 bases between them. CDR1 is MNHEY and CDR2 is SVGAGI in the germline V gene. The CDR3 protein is CASSYSIGDTQYF. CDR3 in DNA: TGTGCCAGCAGTTACTCGATTGGGGATACGCAGTATTTT.

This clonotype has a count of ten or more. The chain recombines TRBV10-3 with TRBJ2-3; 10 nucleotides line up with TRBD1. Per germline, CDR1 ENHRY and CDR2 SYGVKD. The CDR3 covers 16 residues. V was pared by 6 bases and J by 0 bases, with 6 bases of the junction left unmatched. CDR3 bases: TGTGCCATCAGAGAGACAGGGGGCTATAGCACAGATACGCAGTATTTT. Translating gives CAIRETGGYSTDTQYF.

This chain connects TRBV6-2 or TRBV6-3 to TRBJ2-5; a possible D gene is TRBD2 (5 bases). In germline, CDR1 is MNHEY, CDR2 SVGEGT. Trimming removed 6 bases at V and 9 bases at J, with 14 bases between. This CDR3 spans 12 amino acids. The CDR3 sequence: CASSKDSMSQYF. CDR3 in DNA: TGTGCCAGCAGCAAGGACTCGATGTCCCAGTACTTC.

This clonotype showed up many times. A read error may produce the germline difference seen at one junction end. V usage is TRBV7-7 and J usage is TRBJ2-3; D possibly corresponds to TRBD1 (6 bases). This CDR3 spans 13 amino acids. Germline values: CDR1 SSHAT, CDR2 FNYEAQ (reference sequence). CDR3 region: CASSRDTTDTQYF. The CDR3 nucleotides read TGTGCTAGCAGCCGGGACACCACAGATACGCAGTATTTT.

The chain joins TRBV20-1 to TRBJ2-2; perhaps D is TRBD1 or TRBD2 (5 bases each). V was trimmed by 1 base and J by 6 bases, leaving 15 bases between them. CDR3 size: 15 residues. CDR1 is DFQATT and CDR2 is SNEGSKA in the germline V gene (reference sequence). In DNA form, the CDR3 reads TGCAGTGCTAGAGCGGAGGCAGGGCTACCCGGGGAGCTGTTTTTT. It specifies CSARAEAGLPGELFF.